This T cell receptor beta chain emerged from a study of T-cell reconstitution after alpha-beta-depleted transplantation in children. Preparation of the TCRbeta library used unique molecular identifiers. From the PCR reads, TCRdb called clonotypes with MiXCR, one entry per CDR3 protein. The sample records more than 250,000 distinct CDR3 sequences, around 9.6% being singletons. The germline V gene encodes CDR1 DFQATT and CDR2 SNEGSKA (reference sequence). This CDR3 is built from 12 residues. With 3 bases removed from V and 2 bases from J, the gap between germline ends came to 7 bases. Specimen: PBMCs from the stem cell graft donor, collected from the stem cell graft. The clonotype comes from a human donor who donated a stem cell graft to a child with SCID. The V gene is TRBV20-1, the J gene TRBJ1-2; D gene uncertain. Here the CDR3 reads CSASMENYGYTF. The DNA of the CDR3 is TGCAGTGCTAGTATGGAGAACTATGGCTACACCTTC.